The present T cell receptor (beta chain) was sequenced within a study of T-cell reconstitution after alpha-beta-depleted transplantation in children (dated by TCRdb to 2016 to 2017). Broadly, across the study: T-cell immune reconstitution after TCRalphabeta/CD19-depleted allogeneic hematopoietic cell transplantation in children was quantitatively tracked in the study by means of TCR repertoire profiling.

What the research found in general, with its limitations: In some patients, high TCRbeta diversity at day 60 was attributed to recipient T cells and intrathymic progenitors that had survived conditioning. The frequencies of hyperexpanded clones fell over the following months, and after one year, T-cell counts and TCRbeta diversity were mostly attributed to newly produced T cells. About two months after transplant, the apparently early recovery of alphabetaT-cell counts reportedly depended on just several hundred clones that had expanded rapidly and came from non-depleted graft cells.

Spanning cysteine to phenylalanine, the CDR3 consists of 18 amino acids. Only the CDR3 region is kept as DNA, spanning 54 bases read in frame from base 1. The V and J ends are trimmed by 0 bases and 2 bases, leaving 19 bases between them. From the germline V gene (reference sequence), CDR1 is SGHKS and CDR2 is YYEKEE. A few counts support this clonotype. Its antigen remains unidentified. The record has no base qualities; no much larger clone is one base away. This specimen's treatment or condition label, interpreted: allogeneic hematopoietic cell transplantation with graft depleted of TCRalphabeta T cells and CD19 B cells. The transplant recipients were children given TCRalphabeta/CD19-depleted allogeneic hematopoietic cell grafts. Library creation used PCR. The sequencer listed for this sample is Illumina HiSeq 2500. To normalize quantification of the TCRbeta repertoire, the TCR libraries were built with molecular barcoding that relied on unique molecular identifiers. The public reads were reanalyzed by TCRdb: fastp trimming at Q25, MiXCR alignment, in-frame beta chains only. Rows are combined by CDR3 protein, so each entry shows the most common genes and DNA. Present in this sample are 440,000 or so distinct CDR3 sequences, 43% of which were seen just once. 25% to 30% of the sample goes to the ten largest clones.

The rearrangement joined TRBV5-5 to TRBJ2-3; the D segment may tentatively be TRBD1 or TRBD2, each giving 5 matched bases. The TCR comes from a girl aged 2 to 9 with aplastic anemia, due to receive a stem cell transplant. The starting material was PBMCs, obtained before TCRalphabeta/CD19-depleted stem cell transplant. The sequenced DNA is TGTGCCAGCAGCTTGGAGGGAGCCGGGACCCGCGTCACAGATACGCAGTATTTT. Its protein is CASSLEGAGTRVTDTQYF.